The count of the clone carrying this T cell receptor (beta chain) is one. Its antigen remains unknown. J gave up 2 bases and V 5 bases, and 7 bases lay outside the gene matches. The CDR3 is made up of 15 amino acids. The germline V gene encodes CDR1 SNHLY and CDR2 FYNNEI. The data originate from a study of T cells in tumors after PD-1 blockade. Study-level findings and limits: Peripheral recruitment is suggested, as some novel exhausted tumor clones were in pre-treatment blood.

Sequencing was performed with immunoSEQ multiplex PCR; in TCRdb, only in-frame clones are kept and a portion is missing. The repertoire holds about 24,000 clones, with over 80% as singletons. V usage is TRBV2 and J usage is TRBJ1-1; 8 positions agree with TRBD1. The specimen comprised PBMCs, sampled after anti-PD-1 treatment. The source is a human donor with basal cell carcinoma. CDR3 amino acids: CASSSLGQANTEAFF. The CDR3 DNA follows: TGTGCCAGCAGTAGCCTGGGACAGGCCAACACTGAAGCTTTCTTT.